The 21 T cell receptor beta chains listed next were all sequenced from one sample in a study of blood T cell repertoires in COVID-19. TCRdb keeps only in-frame clones here, not all; method: immunoSEQ multiplex PCR. Of some 130,000 clones listed, around 82% are singletons. The sample comprised peripheral blood. The receptor set was obtained from a man between 60 and 75 years old with acute or convalescent COVID-19.

The DNA for the CDR3 is TGTGCCATCAATGGACTAGCGGGAGAAGGAACGCAGTATTTT. Amino acids: CAINGLAGEGTQYF. The chain has TRBV10-3 and TRBJ2-3; 13 nucleotides agree with TRBD2. The V gene's germline CDR1 is ENHRY and CDR2 SYGVKD. V was clipped by 7 bases and J by 9 bases; unmatched bases: 7. The CDR3 is made up of 14 amino acids.

The chain carries TRBV6-2 or TRBV6-3 and TRBJ2-3; D unresolved. Germline lookup yields CDR1 MNHEY and CDR2 SVGEGT. V was shortened by 2 bases and J by 1 base, with 10 bases between the two germline ends. The CDR3 runs 15 residues. The CDR3 DNA is TGTGCCAGCAGTTACAGCAGTGGAGGCACAGATACGCAGTATTTT. Translated, it gives CASSYSSGGTDTQYF.

The chain is built from TRBV20-1 and TRBJ1-2; 8 bases map to TRBD1. The V and J ends lost 3 bases and 4 bases, in that order; junction bases with no gene match: 4. Germline V lookup: CDR1 DFQATT, CDR2 SNEGSKA (reference sequence). The CDR3 length is 13 residues. The CDR3 is CSASPGGGYGYTF. The CDR3, as DNA: TGCAGTGCTAGTCCAGGGGGCGGCTATGGCTACACCTTC.

V and J are TRBV30 and TRBJ1-3, with 8 bases lining up with TRBD1. V shed 7 bases and J 2 bases; nucleotides not matched to a gene: 10. Germline V CDR1 and CDR2: GTSNPN, SVGIG (reference sequence). This CDR3 comprises 15 residues. The CDR3 DNA reads as TGTGCCTTGACAGGGGCGGCGGCCCCTGGAAACACCATATATTTT. As protein: CALTGAAAPGNTIYF.

The chain combines TRBV5-1 with TRBJ2-7; a weak D match, TRBD1 (7 bases). Trimming stripped 0 bases from V and 4 bases from J, with 17 bases between. The CDR3 is 16 residues long. Germline-derived CDR1 and CDR2 are SGHRS and YFSETQ. CDR3 in DNA: TGCGCCAGCAGCTTGGGCTCAGCCGCAGGGGGGTACGAGCAGTACTTC. Translating gives CASSLGSAAGGYEQYF. The variable domain in full, with the rest retrieved from reference TRBV5-1 and TRBJ2-7, is KAGVTQTPRYLIKTRGQQVTLSCSPISGHRSVSWYQQTPGQGLQFLFEYFSETQRNKGNFPGRFSGRQFSNSRSEMNVSTLELGDSALYLCASSLGSAAGGYEQYFGPGTRLTVT.

This clone has a handful of counts. The chain combines TRBV11-2 with TRBJ2-3; possibly TRBD2 for D (6 bases). V was trimmed by 4 bases and J by 0 bases, leaving 14 bases between them. Germline V gene data show CDR1 as SGHAT and CDR2 as FQNNGV. The CDR3 length is 16 residues. CDR3 in DNA: TGTGCCAGCAGCTCTTTCGGGCGGGAAAGCACAGATACGCAGTATTTT. Its translation is CASSSFGRESTDTQYF.

The chain employs TRBV5-1 and TRBJ1-6, with 10 bases lining up with TRBD1. Germline-derived CDR1 and CDR2 are SGHRS and YFSETQ. The CDR3 contains 15 residues. V dropped 4 bases and J dropped 7; count of bases not matched to a gene: 5. For the CDR3, the DNA is TGCGCCAGCAGCCCGGAGGGACAGGGGAATTCACCCCTCCACTTT. Translation gives CASSPEGQGNSPLHF.

The chain carries TRBV29-1 and TRBJ1-5, with D possibly matching TRBD1 (6 bases). The germline V gene encodes CDR1 SQVTM and CDR2 ANQGSEA. V lost 5 bases, J lost 7 bases, and 12 bases lay in between. There are 12 residues in the CDR3. CDR3 DNA sequence: TGCAGCGTTCGGGACACTCAGCAGCCCCAGCATTTT. Its protein is CSVRDTQQPQHF.

CDR3 amino acids: CAISESTGSNQPQHF. The CDR3 DNA sequence: TGTGCCATCAGTGAGTCGACGGGGAGCAATCAGCCCCAGCATTTT. The chain links TRBV10-3 to TRBJ1-5, with D uncertain. The CDR3 runs 15 residues. Germline CDR1 reads ENHRY; CDR2 reads SYGVKD. V was pared by 0 bases and J by 1 base, with 7 bases between.

CDR3 amino acids: CATSRGTSGGQETQYF. For the CDR3, the DNA is TGTGCCACCAGCAGGGGCACTAGCGGGGGGCAAGAGACCCAGTACTTC. V is TRBV15 and J is TRBJ2-5; 12 bases are a match to TRBD2. CDR3 length: 16 amino acids. Per germline, CDR1 LNHNV and CDR2 YYDKDF (reference sequence). Losses at the gene ends were 3 bases for V and 2 bases for J; bases not matched to a gene: 4.

The V and J genes are TRBV12-5 and TRBJ2-3; TRBD2 matches 11 bases. There are 20 residues in the CDR3. J was trimmed by 6 bases and V by 0 bases; bases with no gene match: 17. Germline V lookup: CDR1 LGHNT, CDR2 FRNRAP. The CDR3 here is CASGLVLSRLASGRSDTQYF. CDR3 coding DNA: TGTGCTAGTGGTTTGGTACTAAGTCGGTTGGCTAGCGGGAGGTCGGATACGCAGTATTTT. Full variable domain (missing parts from reference TRBV12-5 and TRBJ2-3): DARVTQTPRHKVTEMGQEVTMRCQPILGHNTVFWYRQTMMQGLELLAYFRNRAPLDDSGMPKDRFSAEMPDATLATLKIQPSEPRDSAVYFCASGLVLSRLASGRSDTQYFGPGTRLTVL.

The chain joins TRBV7-8 to TRBJ1-1; D is perhaps TRBD1 (6 bases). This CDR3 is built from 13 residues. Germline CDR1 reads SGHVS; CDR2 reads FQNEAQ. Between the trimmed V and J ends, which lost 3 bases and 6 bases, there was a span of 11 bases. The CDR3 spells CASSLRGISEAFF. The CDR3 region has the DNA TGTGCCAGCAGCTTGAGGGGGATCTCTGAAGCTTTCTTT.

This chain links TRBV7-9 with TRBJ1-1; 7 positions match TRBD1. The CDR3 loop spans 14 amino acids. J lost 7 bases, V lost 1 base, and 6 bases had no gene match. The germline CDR1 and CDR2 sequences are SEHNR and FQNEAQ (reference sequence). The CDR3 region has the DNA TGTGCCAGCAGCTTAGAGAGGGGGCGCAGTGAAGCTTTCTTT. Its protein is CASSLERGRSEAFF.

V and J are TRBV7-9 and TRBJ1-2; D is ambiguous. V was pared by 2 bases and J by 6 bases, with 13 bases between. The CDR3 has 14 amino acids. Germline V gene lookup returns CDR1 SEHNR and CDR2 FQNEAQ (reference sequence). The CDR3 loop reads CASSLSVGADGYTF. DNA for the CDR3: TGTGCCAGCAGCTTATCGGTCGGTGCTGATGGCTACACCTTC.

The genes are TRBV29-1 and TRBJ2-3; 7 bases map to TRBD1. This CDR3 spans 13 amino acids. The germline V gene has CDR1 SQVTM and CDR2 ANQGSEA. The V gene end was trimmed by 3 bases and the J gene end by 6 bases; junction bases not matched to a gene: 6. The CDR3 loop is CSVEYRGSDTQYF. The CDR3 bases are TGCAGCGTTGAGTACAGGGGATCGGATACGCAGTATTTT.

The chain combines TRBV5-1 with TRBJ1-3; a possible D gene is TRBD1 (5 bases). CDR3 length: 16 amino acids. Trimming took off 0 bases at V and 0 bases at J, with 10 bases between the two ends. Germline V gene lookup returns CDR1 SGHRS and CDR2 YFSETQ. In DNA form, the CDR3 reads TGCGCCAGCAGCTTGGCCGGGGGTCTCTCTGGAAACACCATATATTTT. Translating it yields CASSLAGGLSGNTIYF. Full variable domain (missing parts from reference TRBV5-1 and TRBJ1-3): KAGVTQTPRYLIKTRGQQVTLSCSPISGHRSVSWYQQTPGQGLQFLFEYFSETQRNKGNFPGRFSGRQFSNSRSEMNVSTLELGDSALYLCASSLAGGLSGNTIYFGEGSWLTVV.

J is TRBJ1-3 and V is TRBV9; no reliable D call. The CDR3 is 15 amino acids. CDR1 is SGDLS, CDR2 YYNGEE, per germline. V gave up 0 bases and J gave up 3 bases, with 10 bases separating them. CDR3 residues: CASSVESTFGNTIYF. The CDR3 nucleotides read TGTGCCAGCAGCGTAGAAAGTACATTTGGAAACACCATATATTTT.

The chain has TRBV19 and TRBJ1-2; 8 bases match TRBD1. The J segment lost 5 bases and the V segment lost 1 base, leaving 9 bases of the junction unmatched. Germline loops: CDR1 LNHDA, CDR2 SQIVND (reference sequence). This CDR3 is built from 16 residues. CDR3 DNA: TGTGCCAGTAGTATAGTAGGCCAGGGGGCAAGATATGGCTACACCTTC. Translation: CASSIVGQGARYGYTF.

The chain joins TRBV5-1 to TRBJ2-7; 7 bases map to TRBD1. CDR1 SGHRS and CDR2 YFSETQ come from the germline V gene. CDR3 length: 14 amino acids. J gave up 1 base and V 3 bases, and 4 bases lay outside the gene matches. The CDR3 sequence is CASSSRQGSYEQYF. The CDR3 DNA reads TGCGCCAGCAGCTCCAGACAGGGATCCTACGAGCAGTACTTC.

This clone is a singleton in its sample. The V gene is TRBV5-5, the J gene TRBJ2-2, with a possible D match to TRBD2 (5 bases). This CDR3 is 16 amino acids long. Germline values: CDR1 SGHKS, CDR2 YYEKEE (reference sequence). V was pared by 0 bases and J by 5 bases, with 14 bases between. The CDR3 loop reads CASSLGPLRETGELFF. CDR3 sequence (DNA): TGTGCCAGCAGCTTGGGCCCTCTTAGGGAGACCGGGGAGCTGTTTTTT.

This chain uses TRBV2 with TRBJ2-3, with 12 nucleotides matching TRBD2. V lost 5 bases and J lost 0; bases outside the gene matches: 6. The CDR3 is 17 amino acids. Germline V gene data show CDR1 as SNHLY and CDR2 as FYNNEI. CDR3 residues: CASSTTSGGPSTDTQYF. The CDR3 DNA follows: TGTGCCAGCAGTACGACTAGCGGGGGCCCTAGCACAGATACGCAGTATTTT.